The 18 T cell receptor beta chains below were found in one sample sequenced in a study of OX40 agonist ivuxolimab in advanced cancers. Only in-frame clones appear in the TCRdb table, and some are missing; sequencing was by immunoSEQ multiplex PCR. Here the sample spans fewer than 85,000 clones, 85% to 90% being singletons. The material was CD4+ or CD8+ T cells sorted from blood, obtained in a trial of the OX40 agonist ivuxolimab. These receptors came from an adult with an advanced solid tumor such as melanoma, head and neck, liver or kidney cancer.

The chain combines TRBV4-1 with TRBJ1-3; D perhaps matches TRBD1 (6 bases). The CDR3 contains 18 residues. Germline lookup yields CDR1 MGHRA and CDR2 YSYEKL. V was cut by 1 base and J by 0 bases, with 16 bases left in between. The CDR3 coding sequence is TGCGCCAGCAGCCAAGGGGTTGCTACAGGGAGCTCTGGAAACACCATATATTTT. Translation gives CASSQGVATGSSGNTIYF.

V is TRBV11-2 and J is TRBJ2-7; D not certain. Germline-derived CDR1 and CDR2 are SGHAT and FQNNGV. Trimming left V 7 bases short and J 8 bases short, with 21 bases between. This CDR3 has 14 amino acids. The CDR3 reads CASNFRATLGKQYF. CDR3 coding DNA: TGTGCCAGCAACTTTCGGGCCACTCTGGGGAAGCAGTACTTC.

This chain connects TRBV5-1 to TRBJ2-7; tentatively, D is TRBD1 (5 bases). Germline V gene sequence: CDR1 SGHRS, CDR2 YFSETQ. Trimming cost V 2 bases and J 3 bases, with 9 bases left between them. The CDR3 runs to 13 residues. CDR3 DNA sequence: TGCGCCAGCAGCTTTGGCGACAGCTACGAGCAGTACTTC. It specifies CASSFGDSYEQYF.

The genes are TRBV4-2 and TRBJ1-2; 7 nucleotides align to TRBD1. The CDR3 consists of 16 residues. Germline assignment: CDR1 LGHNA and CDR2 YNFKEQ. V shed 5 bases and J 3 bases; nucleotides not matched to a gene: 12. CDR3: CASSLGGGQYDYGYTF. DNA for the CDR3: TGTGCCAGCAGCTTAGGGGGGGGACAGTACGACTATGGCTACACCTTC.

The chain carries TRBV4-3 and TRBJ1-6; TRBD1 matches at 11 bases. The CDR3 has 16 amino acids. Germline CDR1 reads LGHNA; CDR2 reads YSLEER. With 1 base clipped from V and 9 bases from J, the junction kept 5 bases outside the gene matches. Here the CDR3 reads CASSQVGTGGGSPLHF. The CDR3 coding sequence is TGCGCCAGCAGCCAAGTAGGGACAGGGGGAGGTTCACCCCTCCACTTT.

This clone is a singleton in its sample. V and J are TRBV6-1 and TRBJ2-7; 7 positions match TRBD1. This CDR3 region has 15 residues. With 4 bases clipped from V and 2 bases from J, the junction kept 8 bases outside the gene matches. In germline, CDR1 is MNHNS, CDR2 SASEGT. The CDR3 bases are TGTGCCAGCAGTGGACCTAACAGGGGAGCCTACGAGCAGTACTTC. Amino acid sequence: CASSGPNRGAYEQYF.

The chain is built from TRBV27 and TRBJ2-1; TRBD2 agrees at 9 bases. Germline CDR1 reads MNHEY; CDR2 reads SMNVEV (reference sequence). CDR3 length: 20 residues. V shed 2 bases and J 0 bases; nucleotides not matched to a gene: 14. CDR3 sequence reads: CASSLAPGGAGGRSYNEQFF. The CDR3, as DNA: TGTGCCAGCAGTTTAGCCCCGGGGGGTGCGGGGGGGCGCTCCTACAATGAGCAGTTCTTC.

The V and J genes are TRBV6-5 and TRBJ2-1; 14 nucleotides match TRBD2. After removal of 2 bases from V and 6 bases from J, the junction contained 3 bases not matched to a gene. The CDR3 loop spans 16 amino acids. CDR1 is MNHEY, CDR2 SVGAGI, per germline. The DNA of the CDR3 is TGTGCCAGCAGTTACGTGGGGACTAGCGGGGGCAATGAGCAGTTCTTC. The encoded protein is CASSYVGTSGGNEQFF.

This chain links TRBV6-6 with TRBJ2-7; TRBD2 aligns across 8 bases. From germline, CDR1 is MNHNY and CDR2 SVGAGI (reference sequence). V trimming: 8 bases; J trimming: 5 bases; junction bases outside the gene matches: 8. The CDR3 length is 13 residues. The CDR3 reads CASLRAGEHEQYF. The CDR3 DNA sequence: TGTGCCAGCCTGCGAGCGGGAGAACACGAGCAGTACTTC.

This clone was detected once. The rearrangement links TRBV5-6 to TRBJ2-4; a weak D match, TRBD2 (6 bases). Germline V gene lookup returns CDR1 SGHDT and CDR2 YYEEEE. V was shortened by 0 bases and J by 9 bases, with 13 bases between the two germline ends. The length of the CDR3 is 14 residues. The CDR3 nucleotides are TGTGCCAGCAGCTTGGATGTGGGGGGTGGCATTCAGTACTTC. Amino acid sequence: CASSLDVGGGIQYF.

This clone has more than one count but fewer than ten. This chain joins TRBV18 and TRBJ2-7; no firm D call. Germline CDR1 and CDR2: KGHSH and LQKENI. V lost 2 bases and J 5 bases, leaving 7 bases between the germline ends. The CDR3 spans 12 residues. DNA for the CDR3: TGTGCCAGCTCACCAAAGGAGAACGAGCAGTACTTC. Translation gives CASSPKENEQYF.

The V and J genes are TRBV10-2 and TRBJ1-1; 8 nucleotides match TRBD1. The CDR3 totals 13 residues. The J segment lost 6 bases and the V segment lost 6 bases, leaving 6 bases of the junction unmatched. In germline, CDR1 is WSHSY, CDR2 SAAADI. CDR3 protein: CASSQGASAEAFF. The CDR3 bases are TGCGCCAGCAGCCAGGGGGCAAGCGCTGAAGCTTTCTTT.

The chain couples TRBV7-2 to TRBJ2-5, with D tentatively TRBD2 (6 bases). From germline, CDR1 is SGHTA and CDR2 FQGNSA. V lost 0 bases to trimming and J lost 5 bases, with 10 bases between them. The CDR3 sequence is 14 residues long. CDR3 sequence (DNA): TGTGCCAGCAGCTTAGCGGGGGGAAGGGAGACCCAGTACTTC. Amino acid sequence: CASSLAGGRETQYF.

In regard to this clone: Other DNA sequences in this sample translate to the same CDR3. The rearrangement uses TRBV6-6 and TRBJ1-3, with D hard to call. Germline-derived CDR1 and CDR2 are MNHNY and SVGAGI (reference sequence). CDR3 length: 13 residues. Between the trimmed V and J ends, which lost 6 bases and 0 bases, there was a span of 6 bases. The CDR3 DNA follows: TGTGCCAGCAGGACAAACTCTGGAAACACCATATATTTT. It codes for CASRTNSGNTIYF.

V usage is TRBV19 and J usage is TRBJ2-1; 10 nucleotides line up with TRBD2. Losses at the gene ends were 6 bases for V and 4 bases for J; bases not matched to a gene: 0. The CDR3 contains 13 residues. The V gene's germline CDR1 is LNHDA and CDR2 SQIVND (reference sequence). This CDR3 is CASRTSGYNEQFF. CDR3 nucleotide sequence: TGTGCCAGTAGGACTAGCGGGTACAATGAGCAGTTCTTC. Filled out from reference TRBV19 and TRBJ2-1, the complete variable domain reads DGGITQSPKYLFRKEGQNVTLSCEQNLNHDAMYWYRQDPGQGLRLIYYSQIVNDFQKGDIAEGYSVSREKKESFPLTVTSAQKNPTAFYLCASRTSGYNEQFFGPGTRLTVL.

The chain recombines TRBV11-2 with TRBJ1-6; 10 bases fit TRBD1. Germline lookup yields CDR1 SGHAT and CDR2 FQNNGV. The length of the CDR3 is 13 residues. V shed 4 bases, J shed 13 bases, and the junction held 4 bases outside the gene matches. The CDR3 is CASSSRTGGPLHF. The CDR3, as DNA: TGTGCCAGCAGCTCTCGGACAGGGGGGCCCCTCCACTTT.

The gene calls are TRBV4-1 and TRBJ2-7, with a weak D call TRBD1 (6 bases). CDR3 length: 14 amino acids. The V end was cut by 1 base, the J end by 7 bases, with 14 bases between. Germline CDR1 MGHRA, CDR2 YSYEKL. The CDR3 here is CASSQVGAPGEQYF. As DNA, the CDR3 is TGCGCCAGCAGCCAAGTGGGGGCCCCGGGTGAGCAGTACTTC.

The chain joins TRBV11-2 to TRBJ2-5; D is possibly TRBD1 or TRBD2 (5 bases each). The CDR3 totals 12 residues. V dropped 5 bases and J dropped 6 bases, with 10 bases sitting between them. Germline CDR1 reads SGHAT; CDR2 reads FQNNGV. The CDR3 region is CASSGEGKTQYF. The CDR3 DNA reads TGTGCCAGCAGCGGAGAGGGGAAGACCCAGTACTTC.